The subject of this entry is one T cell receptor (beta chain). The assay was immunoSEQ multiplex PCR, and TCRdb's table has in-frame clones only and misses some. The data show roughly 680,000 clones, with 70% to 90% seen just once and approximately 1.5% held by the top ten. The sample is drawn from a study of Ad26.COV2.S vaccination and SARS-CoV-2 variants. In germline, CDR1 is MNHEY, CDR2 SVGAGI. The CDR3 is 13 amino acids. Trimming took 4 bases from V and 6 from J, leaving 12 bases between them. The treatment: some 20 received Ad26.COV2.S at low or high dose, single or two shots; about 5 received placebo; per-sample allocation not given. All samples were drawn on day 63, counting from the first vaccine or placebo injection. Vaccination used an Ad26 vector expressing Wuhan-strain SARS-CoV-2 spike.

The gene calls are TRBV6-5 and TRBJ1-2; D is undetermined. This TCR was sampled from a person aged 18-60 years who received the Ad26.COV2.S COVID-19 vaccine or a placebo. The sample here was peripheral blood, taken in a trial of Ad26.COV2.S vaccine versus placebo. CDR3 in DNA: TGTGCCAGCAGTTTGACTATGACGGATGGCTACACCTTC. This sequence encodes CASSLTMTDGYTF.